This T cell receptor beta chain was sequenced in a study of human thymus T cells. Study-level points and caveats: Thymic TCR repertoires of unrelated people reportedly overlapped highly.

Corrective heart surgery yielded the resections from which the thymus tissue came. Donation was from healthy Finnish infants who were having corrective surgery that addressed congenital heart defects. The repertoire was sequenced with immunoSEQ multiplex PCR; TCRdb's copy has only in-frame clones and lacks some. The data show some 72,000 clones, about 96% seen once. Germline-derived CDR1 and CDR2 are SGHTA and FQGNSA. This CDR3 has 15 amino acids. The V and J ends lost 2 bases and 1 base respectively, with 12 bases between them. For this clone: Antigen unknown.

The TCR originated in a boy in the first two years of life with a congenital heart defect but otherwise immunologically healthy. Source material: thymus tissue. The chain combines TRBV7-2 with TRBJ2-7; D is uncertain. The CDR3 sequence is CASSLRWGWSYEQYF. In DNA, the CDR3 is TGTGCCAGCAGCTTAAGGTGGGGATGGTCCTACGAGCAGTACTTC.